The clone carrying this TCR beta chain was counted a few times. Deep-level settings were used for running the assay. TCRdb's table, derived via immunoSEQ multiplex PCR, lists solely in-frame clones and lacks some. The sample holds some 2 million clones, 85% to 95% seen once. These data belong to a study of shared clonotypes between healthy human individuals. Study-wide background: Donors, aged 18 to 49, were a couple of women and a few men.

Donors were healthy HIV-negative adults without recently reported acute infections or vaccinations. A CD45RA-negative memory subset and a CD45RA+ naive subset were separated from the CD4+ cells. The sample was naive CD4+ T cells sorted from blood. The subset: CD45RA+ positively selected. The receptor was isolated from a young man in good health.

The chain's CDR3 is CASSLDPSGSGTQYF. CDR3 nucleotide sequence: TGTGCCAGCAGCTTAGACCCTAGCGGGAGTGGGACCCAGTACTTC. This chain uses TRBV11-2 with TRBJ2-5; 10 bases match TRBD2. The trim removed 0 bases at V and 7 bases at J, leaving 5 bases unmatched. The germline CDR1 and CDR2 sequences are SGHAT and FQNNGV. The CDR3 sequence is 15 residues long.